What follows is one TCR beta chain and its context. Its cognate antigen is unknown. As to time point: sample taken at primary tumor resection. The data were taken from a study of spatial heterogeneity in lung cancer. Study outcomes and limitations: Counts that tracked tumor mutation counts were those of expanded intratumoral alpha and beta TCRs.

Each CDR3 protein gets one entry after TCRdb re-called the 5' RACE reads with MiXCR. The sample holds 100,000 or so distinct CDR3 sequences, 3.5% to 5% seen once. In germline, CDR1 is SGHRS, CDR2 YFSETQ. The CDR3 totals 14 residues. Trimming removed 0 bases from V and 1 base from J, with 7 bases in between. This chain connects TRBV5-1 to TRBJ2-5; no definite D call. This sequence was found in a male donor with early-stage non-small cell lung cancer. The starting material was lung tumor tissue, obtained at surgery. CDR3 DNA: TGCGCCAGCAGCTTGGCCGTGGTCCAAGAGACCCAGTACTTC. The encoded protein is CASSLAVVQETQYF.